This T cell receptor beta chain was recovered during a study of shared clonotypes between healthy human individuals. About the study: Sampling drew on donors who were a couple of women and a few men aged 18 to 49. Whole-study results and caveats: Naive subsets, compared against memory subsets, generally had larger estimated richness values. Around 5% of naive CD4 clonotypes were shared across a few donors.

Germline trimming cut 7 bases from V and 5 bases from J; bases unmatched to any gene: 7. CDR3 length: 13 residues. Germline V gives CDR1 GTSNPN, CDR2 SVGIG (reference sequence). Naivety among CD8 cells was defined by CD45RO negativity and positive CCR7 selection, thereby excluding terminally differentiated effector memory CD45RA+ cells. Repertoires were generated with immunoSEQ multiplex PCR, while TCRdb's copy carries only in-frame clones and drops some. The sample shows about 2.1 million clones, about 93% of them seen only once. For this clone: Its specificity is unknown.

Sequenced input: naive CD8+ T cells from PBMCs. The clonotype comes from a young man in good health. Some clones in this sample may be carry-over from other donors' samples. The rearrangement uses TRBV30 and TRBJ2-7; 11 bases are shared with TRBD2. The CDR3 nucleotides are TGTGCCTCGTTACTAGCGGGAGCCAACGAGCAGTACTTC. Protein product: CASLLAGANEQYF.